This T cell receptor (beta chain) was identified in a study of cytomegalovirus exposure and HLA in healthy donors. Points from the study as a whole: Researchers reported in a later analysis that common viral pathogens appeared linked to several top clusters. The investigators catalogued 150 or so TCR beta chains as cytomegalovirus-associated.

Amplification used 60 Vbeta primers and 13 Jbeta primers. Generated by immunoSEQ multiplex PCR, the TCRdb table keeps only in-frame clones and is missing some. Of about 130,000 clones in the sample, around 80% were seen once. As regards this clone: Its antigen is not known.

Germline V lookup: CDR1 LNHDA, CDR2 SQIVND (reference sequence). The V gene end was trimmed by 7 bases and the J gene end by 3 bases; junction bases not matched to a gene: 5. The CDR3 loop spans 15 amino acids. The sequence was collected from a man under 40 in good health and CMV-seropositive. The chain employs TRBV19 and TRBJ2-6, with 8 bases matching TRBD1. The sequenced sample was PBMCs. The CDR3 sequence: CASTQGALGANVLTF. In DNA form, the CDR3 reads TGTGCCAGTACTCAGGGGGCGCTTGGGGCCAACGTCCTGACTTTC.